This TCR beta chain was sequenced during a study of response to subunit inactivated influenza vaccine. Whole-study results and caveats: Authors suggested seasonal influenza vaccinations each recruit few new T cells.

Many counts were recorded for this clonotype. Its matching antigen is unknown. A single record per CDR3 protein comes from TCRdb applying MiXCR to the RT-PCR reads. The sample comprises 150,000 to 200,000 distinct CDR3 sequences, nearly 9.5% of which are singletons, and 11% rests with the top ten. The CDR3 is 16 residues long. The V gene end was trimmed by 0 bases and the J gene end by 4 bases; junction bases not matched to a gene: 2. Germline V CDR1 and CDR2: MGHRA, YSYEKL. Material: non-naive T cells sorted from PBMCs, obtained on the day of vaccination. The sequence was collected from a man between 45 and 60 years old who received an inactivated influenza vaccine. The chain has TRBV4-1 and TRBJ1-3; 11 bases fit TRBD1. CDR3 nucleotides: TGCGCCAGCAGCCAAGATAGGACAGGGGGCGGAAACACCATATATTTT. The encoded protein is CASSQDRTGGGNTIYF.